The clone carrying this T cell receptor (beta chain) is categorized as medium-sized (0.01 to 0.1%). Its antigen is not known. Germline V gives CDR1 ENHRY, CDR2 SYGVKD. The CDR3 is 12 residues long. V shed 0 bases and J shed 2 bases, with 2 bases lying between them. This specimen belongs to a study of radiation and T cells in renal cell carcinoma. Broader study findings: Irradiated tumors had higher TCR clonality than control tumors. Top tumor clonotypes rose in blood 2 weeks post-radiation, then contracted.

The treatment: 15 Gy SBRT to primary tumor, nephrectomy 4 weeks later. Nephrectomy followed 15 Gy stereotactic body radiation by 4 weeks. Here immunoSEQ multiplex PCR was the method, and the copy in TCRdb shows in-frame clones only, minus some. The sample has about 22,000 clones, about 51% seen once. This specimen consisted of tumor tissue, obtained from a patient whose treatment included radiotherapy and nephrectomy. The sequence was obtained from a woman aged 50 to 60 with renal cell carcinoma. This chain connects TRBV10-3 to TRBJ2-7; D is unresolved. The CDR3 nucleotides read TGTGCCATCAGTGAGTCACCCTACGAGCAGTACTTC. Translation gives CAISESPYEQYF.